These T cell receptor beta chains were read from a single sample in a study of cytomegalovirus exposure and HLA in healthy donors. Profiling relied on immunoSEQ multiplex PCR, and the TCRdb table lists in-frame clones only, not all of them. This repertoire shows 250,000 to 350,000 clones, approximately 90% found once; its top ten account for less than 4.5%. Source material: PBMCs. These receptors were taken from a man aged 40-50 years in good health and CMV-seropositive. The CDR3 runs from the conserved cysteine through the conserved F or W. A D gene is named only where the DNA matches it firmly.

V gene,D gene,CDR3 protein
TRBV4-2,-,CASSQASEGPLARAFF
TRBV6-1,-,CASSAWTASYEQYF
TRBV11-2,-,CASSPPGGEGADTQYF
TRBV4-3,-,CASSQDLRDTEQYF
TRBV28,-,CASRTYRYGSNEQFF
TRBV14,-,CASSPTSTFYEQYF
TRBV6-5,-,CASSPGAEARPQHF
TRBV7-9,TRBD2,CASSFPTSGRYNEQFF
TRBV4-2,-,CASSHQRASKETQYF
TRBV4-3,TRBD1,CASSQEWTGLYGYTF
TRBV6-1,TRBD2,CASRLAGGPDTQYF
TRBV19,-,CASSIRNLGELFF
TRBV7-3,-,CASSPRLSPSGYTF
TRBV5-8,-,CASSFTGSADTEAFF
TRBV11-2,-,CASRGQGWKAGNTIYF
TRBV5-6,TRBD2,CASSERLAGEETQYF
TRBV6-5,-,CASSYSLVRELFF
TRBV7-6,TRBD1,CASSLGQGGNTIYF
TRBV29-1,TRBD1,CSVEGTGADYGYTF
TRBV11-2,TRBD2,CASSTLSGRIHNEQFF
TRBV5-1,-,CASSLNSLNTEAFF
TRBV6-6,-,CASSLHNEQFF
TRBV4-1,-,CASSQEIGAYEQYF
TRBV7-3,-,CASSIDGTLNYEQYF
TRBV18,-,CASSPRRSSYNEQFF
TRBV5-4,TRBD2,CASSPLLAGGWPGANVLTF
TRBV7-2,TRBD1,CASSTSGDRKYQPQHF
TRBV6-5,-,CASSYRSLAGGYTF
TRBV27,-,CAGSAGIAPINEQFF
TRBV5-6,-,CASSLEAGYEQYF
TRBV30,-,CAWSVSLPDTQYF
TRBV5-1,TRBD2,CASSPLLAGGSEQYF
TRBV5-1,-,CASSRRTSGDPPETQYF
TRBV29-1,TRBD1,CSVATGVSSYEQYF
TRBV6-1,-,CASRTLASSYNEQFF
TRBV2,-,CASSERQVRNTEAFF
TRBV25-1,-,CATRMGYEQFF
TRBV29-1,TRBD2,CSAQLDSGSTDTQYF
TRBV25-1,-,CASSPRLPTDTQYF
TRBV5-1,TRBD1,CASSSTTGLADTQYF